This T cell receptor beta chain came from a study of glioma-infiltrating T cells after dendritic cell vaccination. Study information: At biweekly intervals, patients got three intradermal dendritic cell vaccine injections.

The CDR3 is made up of 11 amino acids. The ends were cut back, 1 base at V and 6 bases at J, with 3 bases in the middle. Germline V gene data show CDR1 as LNHDA and CDR2 as SQIVND (reference sequence). The primer mix had 60 V beta and 13 J beta primers. Libraries were prepared by immunoSEQ multiplex PCR; TCRdb keeps only in-frame clonotypes and omits some of them. The table has about 99,000 clones, 81% seen once. Sequencing used blood, obtained before dendritic cell vaccination. The TCR sequence derives from a human donor with glioblastoma. The chain links TRBV19 to TRBJ1-1, with D unclear. CDR3 amino acids: CASSIGAEAFF. In DNA, the CDR3 is TGTGCCAGTAGTATAGGCGCTGAAGCTTTCTTT.